This is a list of T cell receptor beta chains from one sample in a study of OX40 agonist ivuxolimab in advanced cancers. TCRdb keeps only in-frame clones here, not all; method: immunoSEQ multiplex PCR. Among roughly 93,000 clones listed, more than 80% were seen once. This specimen consisted of CD4+ or CD8+ T cells sorted from blood, obtained in a trial of the OX40 agonist ivuxolimab. Every receptor here comes from an adult with an advanced solid tumor such as melanoma, head and neck, liver or kidney cancer. Both conserved end residues are trimmed from each CDR3.

J	length	V	CDR3
TRBJ1-1	11	TRBV11-2	ASSLGEGFEAF
TRBJ2-3	14	TRBV7-9	ASSQISGGSTDTQY
TRBJ1-4	13	TRBV5-1	ASSPRQGTNEKLF
TRBJ2-2	14	TRBV15	ATSRDPQGATRELF
TRBJ1-1	10	TRBV30	ASRTMNTEAF
TRBJ2-2	11	TRBV7-9	ASSLWGAGELF
TRBJ2-7	11	TRBV19	ASSIGSTYEQY
TRBJ2-7	10	TRBV19	ATGDRGYEQY
TRBJ2-1	21	TRBV12-2	ASRLAVLGAGEVLASGLNEQF
TRBJ1-1	12	TRBV5-1	ASSSPPWVTEAF
TRBJ2-6	13	TRBV21-1	ASSIADSGANVLT
TRBJ2-2	12	TRBV6-1	ASRPQGGTGELF
TRBJ1-1	15	TRBV7-7	ASSLIRDRVMNTEAF
TRBJ1-2	11	TRBV19	ASRLGRSGGYT
TRBJ2-2	12	TRBV5-1	ASSLSPDTGELF
TRBJ1-2	12	TRBV2	ASSTSQGIGGYT
TRBJ2-1	13	TRBV27	ASGVSRQFYNEQF
TRBJ2-7	13	TRBV5-6	ASSLGRTEHYEQY
TRBJ2-7	11	TRBV11-2	ASSLVSSYEQY
TRBJ2-6	16	TRBV11-2	ASSLRRSPMSGANVLT
TRBJ1-2	11	TRBV5-6	ASSLQGNYGYT
TRBJ2-7	10	TRBV5-6	ASSAGFYEQY
TRBJ2-7	15	TRBV28	ASTNGGAGQGRYEQY
TRBJ1-2	11	TRBV6-4	ASSDGGGAGYT
TRBJ2-4	13	TRBV4-1	ASGEGGLAKNIQY
TRBJ1-3	11	TRBV2	ASRGDNGNTIY
TRBJ1-4	13	TRBV10-3	AISESRDRGEKLF
TRBJ1-2	11	TRBV28	ASRFTGFGGYT
TRBJ2-1	11	TRBV29-1	SGGGQVFNEQF
NA	14	TRBV28	ASRTAQGALFYEQY
TRBJ1-2	12	TRBV30	AWSYGGRNYGYT
TRBJ1-1	12	TRBV5-1	ASSGGTGATEAF
TRBJ2-7	12	TRBV6-5	ASSRDRGHYEQY
TRBJ2-1	14	TRBV19	ASSILAGVSYNEQF
TRBJ1-1	10	TRBV7-9	ASSVGQAEAF